This T cell receptor (beta chain) is drawn from a study of a mutant IDH1 vaccine in newly diagnosed glioma. The overall study: The vaccination schedule gave patients eight doses in weeks 1, 3, 5, 7, 11, 15, 19 and 23. Vaccination followed radiotherapy alone by 4-6 weeks, or accompanied temozolomide cycles. Radiotherapy, temozolomide, or both had been given previously, and both were given to most.

Germline loops: CDR1 SGHRS, CDR2 YFSETQ. Trimming took 4 bases from V and 2 from J, leaving 21 bases between them. The CDR3 has 17 residues. This clone was recorded only once. As yet, its antigen is unknown. Time point given: week 5, during vaccination. Vaccinated patients received 300 ug of mutant IDH1 20-mer peptide per dose, with topical imiquimod. TCRdb's copy holds only in-frame clones and misses some; the assay was immunoSEQ multiplex PCR. The table lists around 78,000 clones, 91% of them singletons, with roughly 0.56% in the top ten. Regarding the study as a whole: Any relationship between pseudoprogression and changes in top peripheral T cell clonotypes seemed absent.

Sample: PBMCs, taken from a glioma patient whose treatment included an IDH1 peptide vaccine. The V and J genes are TRBV5-1 and TRBJ2-5; D possibly uses TRBD1 or TRBD2 (7 bases each). This clonotype was sampled from a woman aged 50 to 65 with glioma. As DNA, the CDR3 is TGCGCCAGCAGCAGAGAACCAGGGGGGGGCCCTCAAGAGACCCAGTACTTC. This sequence encodes CASSREPGGGPQETQYF.